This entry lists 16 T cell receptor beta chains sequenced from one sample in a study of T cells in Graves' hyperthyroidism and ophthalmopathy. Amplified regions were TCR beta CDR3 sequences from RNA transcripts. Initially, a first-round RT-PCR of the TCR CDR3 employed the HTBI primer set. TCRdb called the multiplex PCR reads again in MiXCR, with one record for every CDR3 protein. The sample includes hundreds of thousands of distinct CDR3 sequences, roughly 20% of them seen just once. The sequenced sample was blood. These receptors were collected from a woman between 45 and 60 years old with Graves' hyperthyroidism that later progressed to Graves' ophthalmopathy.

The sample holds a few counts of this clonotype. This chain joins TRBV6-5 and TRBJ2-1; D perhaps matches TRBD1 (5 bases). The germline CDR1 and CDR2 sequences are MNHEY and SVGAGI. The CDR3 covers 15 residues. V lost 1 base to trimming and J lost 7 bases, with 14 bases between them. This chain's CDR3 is CASSYFVTGSNEQFF. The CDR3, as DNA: TGTGCCAGCAGTTACTTCGTCACAGGTTCGAATGAGCAGTTCTTC.

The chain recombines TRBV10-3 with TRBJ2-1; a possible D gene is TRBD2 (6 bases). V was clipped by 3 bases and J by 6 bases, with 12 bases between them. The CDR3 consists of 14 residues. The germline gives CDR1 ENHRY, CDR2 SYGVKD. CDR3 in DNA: TGTGCCATCAGTGATGCCCGGGGAGGCAATGAGCAGTTCTTC. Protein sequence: CAISDARGGNEQFF.

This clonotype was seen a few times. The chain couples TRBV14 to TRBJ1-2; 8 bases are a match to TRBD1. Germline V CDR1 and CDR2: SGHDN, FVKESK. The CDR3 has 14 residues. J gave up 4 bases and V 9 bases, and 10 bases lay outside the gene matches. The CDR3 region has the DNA TGTGCCAGTAGGATGACAGGGGAGAGCTATGGCTACACCTTC. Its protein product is CASRMTGESYGYTF.

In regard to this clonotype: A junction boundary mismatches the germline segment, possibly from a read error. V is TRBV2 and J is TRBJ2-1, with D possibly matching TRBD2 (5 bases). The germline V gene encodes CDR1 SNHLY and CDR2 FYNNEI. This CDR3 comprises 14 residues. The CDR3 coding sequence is TGTGCCAGCAATCTAGCCTCGTCCTACAATGAGCAGCTCTTC. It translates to CASNLASSYNEQLF.

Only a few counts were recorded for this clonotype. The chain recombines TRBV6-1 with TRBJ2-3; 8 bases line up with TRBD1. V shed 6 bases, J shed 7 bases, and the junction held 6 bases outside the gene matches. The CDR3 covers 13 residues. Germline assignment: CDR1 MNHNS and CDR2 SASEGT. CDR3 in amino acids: CASRGQVPYTQYF. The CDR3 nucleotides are TGTGCCAGCAGGGGACAGGTCCCGTATACGCAGTATTTT.

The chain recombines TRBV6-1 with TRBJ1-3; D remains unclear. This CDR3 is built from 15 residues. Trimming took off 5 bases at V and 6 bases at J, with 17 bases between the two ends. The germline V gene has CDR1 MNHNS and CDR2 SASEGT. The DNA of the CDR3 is TGTGCCAGCAGTCGACCAGGTTGGCAAGAAAACACCATATATTTT. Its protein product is CASSRPGWQENTIYF.

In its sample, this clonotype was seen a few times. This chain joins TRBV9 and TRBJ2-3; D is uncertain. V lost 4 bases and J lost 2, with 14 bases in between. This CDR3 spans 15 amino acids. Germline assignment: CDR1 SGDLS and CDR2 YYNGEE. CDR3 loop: CASSPQDTYTDTQYF. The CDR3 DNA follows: TGTGCCAGCAGCCCCCAAGACACTTACACAGATACGCAGTATTTT.

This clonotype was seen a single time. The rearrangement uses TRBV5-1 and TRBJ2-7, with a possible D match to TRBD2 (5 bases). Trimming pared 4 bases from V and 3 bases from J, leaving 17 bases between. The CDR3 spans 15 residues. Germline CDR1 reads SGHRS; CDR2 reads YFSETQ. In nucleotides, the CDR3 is TGCGCCAGCAGCCGAGGACTGGGGTGGAACTACGAGCAGTACTTC. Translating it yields CASSRGLGWNYEQYF.

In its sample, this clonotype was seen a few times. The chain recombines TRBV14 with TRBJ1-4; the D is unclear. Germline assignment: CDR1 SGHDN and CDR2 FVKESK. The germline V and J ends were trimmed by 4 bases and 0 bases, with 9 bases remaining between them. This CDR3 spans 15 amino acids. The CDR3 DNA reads TGTGCCAGCAGCCGGGGAATAACAACTAATGAAAAACTGTTTTTT. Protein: CASSRGITTNEKLFF.

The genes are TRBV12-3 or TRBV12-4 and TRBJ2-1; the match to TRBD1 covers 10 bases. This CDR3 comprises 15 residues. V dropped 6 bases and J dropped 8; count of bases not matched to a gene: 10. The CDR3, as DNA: TGTGCCAGCAGGAGACAGGGGGCAGGTTCCTATGAGCAGTTCTTC. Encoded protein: CASRRQGAGSYEQFF.

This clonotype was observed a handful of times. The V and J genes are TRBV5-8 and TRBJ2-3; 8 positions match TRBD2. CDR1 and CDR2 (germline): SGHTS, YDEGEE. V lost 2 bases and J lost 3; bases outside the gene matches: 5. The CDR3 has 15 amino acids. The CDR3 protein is CASSFLGGGTDTQYF. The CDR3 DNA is TGTGCCAGCAGCTTTCTCGGGGGGGGTACAGATACGCAGTATTTT.

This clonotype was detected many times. Written as DNA, the CDR3 is TGTGCCACCAGCCCAGGACAGGGGTCGGATACGCAGTATTTT. It translates to CATSPGQGSDTQYF. The chain has TRBV15 and TRBJ2-3, with 9 bases identical to TRBD1. V gave up 5 bases and J gave up 6 bases; unmatched junction bases: 6. The CDR3 consists of 14 residues. Germline CDR1 LNHNV, CDR2 YYDKDF (reference sequence).

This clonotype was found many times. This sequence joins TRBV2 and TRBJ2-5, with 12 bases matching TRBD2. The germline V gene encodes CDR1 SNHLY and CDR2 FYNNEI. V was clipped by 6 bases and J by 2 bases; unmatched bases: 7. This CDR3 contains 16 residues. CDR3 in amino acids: CASRDRLAGEQETQYF. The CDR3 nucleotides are TGTGCCAGCAGAGATCGACTAGCGGGGGAGCAAGAGACCCAGTACTTC.

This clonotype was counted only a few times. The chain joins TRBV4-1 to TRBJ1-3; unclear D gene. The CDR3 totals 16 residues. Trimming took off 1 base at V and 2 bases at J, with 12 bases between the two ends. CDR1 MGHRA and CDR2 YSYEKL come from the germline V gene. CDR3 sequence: CASSQVEGLAGNTIYF. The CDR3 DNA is TGCGCCAGCAGCCAAGTTGAGGGTCTGGCTGGAAACACCATATATTTT.

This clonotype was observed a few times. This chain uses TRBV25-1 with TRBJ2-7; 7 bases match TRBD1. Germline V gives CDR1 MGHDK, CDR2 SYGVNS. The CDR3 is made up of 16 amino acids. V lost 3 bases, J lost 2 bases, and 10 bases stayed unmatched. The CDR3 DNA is TGTGCCAGCAGTGACCCATCGGGACAGAGACCCTACGAGCAGTACTTC. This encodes CASSDPSGQRPYEQYF.

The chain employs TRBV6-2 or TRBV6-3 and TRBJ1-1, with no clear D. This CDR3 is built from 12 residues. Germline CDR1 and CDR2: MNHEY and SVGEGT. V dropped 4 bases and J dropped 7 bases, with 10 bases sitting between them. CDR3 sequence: CASSSRTVEAFF. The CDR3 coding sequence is TGTGCCAGCAGTTCCAGGACGGTTGAAGCTTTCTTT.